The next 15 T cell receptor beta chains were all read from a single sample in a study of cytomegalovirus exposure and HLA in healthy donors. PCR employed 60 Vbeta and 13 Jbeta primers. Profiled with immunoSEQ multiplex PCR; TCRdb holds only in-frame clones, not every one. The repertoire includes roughly 120,000 clones, 65% to 80% of them detected once, and over 0.9% sits in the top ten. Input material: PBMCs. The receptors stem from a human donor in good health.

This sequence joins TRBV18 and TRBJ2-3; D unresolved. CDR3 length: 13 residues. CDR1 is KGHSH, CDR2 LQKENI, per germline. V was trimmed by 0 bases and J by 6 bases, leaving 7 bases between them. CDR3 nucleotide sequence: TGTGCCAGCTCACCACCGAGGTTGGATACGCAGTATTTT. The encoded protein is CASSPPRLDTQYF.

The chain employs TRBV28 and TRBJ2-5; D not resolved. Gene TRBJ2-7 matches the end of the DNA better, so the J call may be wrong. From germline, CDR1 is MDHEN and CDR2 SYDVKM. The CDR3 is 11 residues long. In DNA form, the CDR3 reads TGTGCCAGCAGAAACTCCTACGAGCAGTACTTC. Protein: CASRNSYEQYF.

This rearrangement joins TRBV28 to TRBJ1-2, with TRBD1 identical over 7 bases. This CDR3 has 14 residues. Germline CDR1 MDHEN, CDR2 SYDVKM. Unmatched junction bases numbered 5, after V lost 3 bases and J lost 4 bases. DNA of the CDR3: TGTGCCAGCAGTTTCGCGGGACAGACCTATGGCTACACCTTC. This gives the protein CASSFAGQTYGYTF.

This sequence joins TRBV5-1 and TRBJ2-2; tentatively, D is TRBD2 (6 bases). CDR3 size: 16 residues. In germline, CDR1 is SGHRS, CDR2 YFSETQ. With 0 bases removed from V and 1 base from J, the gap between germline ends came to 10 bases. CDR3 sequence: CASSLAGTLNTGELFF. As DNA, the CDR3 is TGCGCCAGCAGCTTGGCCGGGACTTTGAACACCGGGGAGCTGTTTTTT.

This clone was counted a few times. A junction boundary mismatches the germline segment, possibly from a read error. The CDR3 loop is CASREAGGSYNEQFF. The CDR3 DNA follows: TGTGCCAGCAGGGAAGCGGGGGGCTCCTACAATGAGCAGTTCTTC. This sequence joins TRBV6-1 and TRBJ2-1, with 9 bases lining up with TRBD2. CDR1 and CDR2 (germline): MNHNS, SASEGT. This CDR3 comprises 15 residues.

This clone was recorded once. The V call is TRBV7-8, the J call TRBJ2-1, with D possibly matching TRBD1 (6 bases). The length of the CDR3 is 14 residues. Per germline, CDR1 SGHVS and CDR2 FQNEAQ. V was clipped by 2 bases and J by 5 bases, with 10 bases between them. CDR3 sequence: CASSLPGAHNEQFF. Here the CDR3 DNA reads TGTGCCAGCAGCTTACCAGGGGCGCACAATGAGCAGTTCTTC.

Written as DNA, the CDR3 is TGTGCCACCAGGGAGTACGAGCAGTACTTC. Protein: CATREYEQYF. This chain joins TRBV6-5 and TRBJ2-7; D may correspond to TRBD1 or TRBD2 (5 bases each). V gave up 10 bases and J gave up 4 bases, with 8 bases separating them. The length of the CDR3 is 10 residues. CDR1 is MNHEY, CDR2 SVGAGI, per germline.

The V and J genes are TRBV2 and TRBJ1-5; D unresolved. Germline CDR1 reads SNHLY; CDR2 reads FYNNEI. CDR3 length: 14 residues. Trimming cost V 9 bases and J 0 bases, with 12 bases left between them. In nucleotides, the CDR3 is TGTGCCAGGCCCGAGAAGTTTAGCAATCAGCCCCAGCATTTT. Protein sequence: CARPEKFSNQPQHF. Combining the CDR3 with reference TRBV2 and TRBJ1-5 gives the whole variable domain EPEVTQTPSHQVTQMGQEVILRCVPISNHLYFYWYRQILGQKVEFLVSFYNNEISEKSEIFDDQFSVERPDGSNFTLKIRSTKLEDSAMYFCARPEKFSNQPQHFGDGTRLSIL.

The rearrangement links TRBV15 to TRBJ1-1; 7 bases fit TRBD1. Germline CDR1 and CDR2: LNHNV and YYDKDF (reference sequence). The length of the CDR3 is 13 residues. V dropped 1 base and J dropped 8; count of bases not matched to a gene: 4. DNA for the CDR3: TGTGCCACCAGCAGAGCATCGGACAGGGAAGCTTTCTTT. Encoded protein: CATSRASDREAFF. Supplemented by reference TRBV15 and TRBJ1-1, the full variable domain reads DAMVIQNPRYQVTQFGKPVTLSCSQTLNHNVMYWYQQKSSQAPKLLFHYYDKDFNNEADTPDNFQSRRPNTSFCFLDIRSPGLGDTAMYLCATSRASDREAFFGQGTRLTVV.

The chain employs TRBV7-3 and TRBJ2-1; D is uncertain. CDR3 length: 13 amino acids. Trimming cost V 1 base and J 5 bases, with 6 bases left between them. CDR1 and CDR2 (germline): SGHTA, FQGTGA. CDR3 loop: CASSLSQNNEQFF. The CDR3 region has the DNA TGTGCCAGCAGCTTAAGTCAGAACAATGAGCAGTTCTTC. Supplemented by reference TRBV7-3 and TRBJ2-1, the full variable domain reads GAGVSQTPSNKVTEKGKYVELRCDPISGHTALYWYRQSLGQGPEFLIYFQGTGAADDSGLPNDRFFAVRPEGSVSTLKIQRTERGDSAVYLCASSLSQNNEQFFGPGTRLTVL.

As to this clone: This CDR3 is also generated by other DNA sequences in the sample. V gene TRBV29-1 combines with J gene TRBJ2-3; a possible D gene is TRBD2 (7 bases). The germline V gene encodes CDR1 SQVTM and CDR2 ANQGSEA. The CDR3 has 14 amino acids. The CDR3: CSGGGGRGTDTQYF. For the CDR3, the DNA is TGCAGTGGAGGGGGGGGAAGGGGCACAGATACGCAGTATTTT.

The V and J genes are TRBV5-6 and TRBJ1-3, with D possibly matching TRBD1 (6 bases). The V end lost 4 bases, the J end lost 1 base, and 15 bases lay between the germline ends. From germline, CDR1 is SGHDT and CDR2 YYEEEE. The CDR3 has 16 residues. This CDR3 reads CASSIAFGQSGNTIYF. CDR3 in DNA: TGTGCCAGCAGCATAGCCTTCGGACAGTCTGGAAACACCATATATTTT. The full variable domain, with the rest looked up from reference TRBV5-6 and TRBJ1-3, is DAGVTQSPTHLIKTRGQQVTLRCSPKSGHDTVSWYQQALGQGPQFIFQYYEEEERQRGNFPDRFSGHQFPNYSSELNVNALLLGDSALYLCASSIAFGQSGNTIYFGEGSWLTVV.

The table lists this clone with a few counts. The rearrangement uses TRBV6-1 and TRBJ2-1; D might be TRBD2 (6 bases). Germline CDR1 and CDR2: MNHNS and SASEGT. CDR3 length: 12 amino acids. Trimming took off 3 bases at V and 9 bases at J, with 9 bases between the two ends. In nucleotides, the CDR3 is TGTGCCAGCAGTGAGGAGGGTATTGAGCAGTTCTTC. It is translated as CASSEEGIEQFF.

This chain uses TRBV18 with TRBJ2-1; no clear D gene. This CDR3 region has 14 residues. V lost 3 bases to trimming and J lost 7 bases, with 13 bases between them. Germline V CDR1 and CDR2: KGHSH, LQKENI. The CDR3: CASSPSGPPNEQFF. The CDR3 coding sequence is TGTGCCAGCTCACCGTCGGGTCCGCCTAATGAGCAGTTCTTC.

The chain employs TRBV10-1 and TRBJ1-4; the match to TRBD1 covers 8 bases. CDR1 and CDR2 from the germline V gene are WNHNN and SYGVQD (reference sequence). The junction had 8 bases not matched to a gene; V was cut back by 9 bases and J by 5 bases. The CDR3 totals 14 residues. The CDR3 DNA reads TGCGCCAGTTCAGGGGGCGCGTCGAATGAAAAACTGTTTTTT. This sequence encodes CASSGGASNEKLFF.